A selection of T cell receptor beta chains follows, all from one sample in a study of CD8 T cells in Susac syndrome. TCRdb re-called the immunoSEQ multiplex PCR reads through MiXCR, storing one row per CDR3 protein. The repertoire holds more than 95,000 distinct CDR3 sequences, about 92% seen once, with under 0.095% in the top ten. The sample taken for sequencing was CD4+ T cells from PBMCs. Receptor source: a human donor with multiple sclerosis. The CDR3 runs from the conserved cysteine through the conserved F or W. Each record gives: clone size, V gene, J gene, D gene, CDR3 DNA, CDR3 protein. D genes are given only for firm matches. Clone size is given for some rows only: seen once, a few or many times, or a class if the clone is expanded.

clone_size: NA
v_call: TRBV12-5
j_call: TRBJ2-1
d_call: TRBD2
cdr3_nt: TGTGCTAGTGGCATTAGCGGGGGCAATGAGCAGTTCTTC
cdr3_aa: CASGISGGNEQFF

clone_size: NA
v_call: TRBV3-1
j_call: TRBJ1-3
d_call: NA
cdr3_nt: TGTGCCAGCAGCCAAGATCGTGTTGCTGGAAACACCATATATTTT
cdr3_aa: CASSQDRVAGNTIYF

clone_size: NA
v_call: TRBV7-2
j_call: TRBJ1-1
d_call: TRBD1
cdr3_nt: TGTGCCAGCAGCTTAGGGGGGACAGGGAACACTGAAGCTTTCTTT
cdr3_aa: CASSLGGTGNTEAFF

clone_size: NA
v_call: TRBV30
j_call: TRBJ1-4
d_call: NA
cdr3_nt: TGTGCCTGGACGTGGGGGCCAGATAATGAAAAACTGTTTTTT
cdr3_aa: CAWTWGPDNEKLFF

clone_size: NA
v_call: TRBV5-4
j_call: TRBJ2-3
d_call: NA
cdr3_nt: TGTGCCAGCAGCTTGGCGGGGAGAGATACGCAGTATTTT
cdr3_aa: CASSLAGRDTQYF

clone_size: NA
v_call: TRBV7-9
j_call: TRBJ1-4
d_call: TRBD1
cdr3_nt: TGTGCCAGCAGGGGTCGGGGGACAGAGGCTCAACTGTTTTTT
cdr3_aa: CASRGRGTEAQLFF

clone_size: NA
v_call: TRBV6-6
j_call: TRBJ2-6
d_call: TRBD1
cdr3_nt: TGTGCCAGCAGAGACAGGGACCTTGGGGCCAACGTCCTGACTTTC
cdr3_aa: CASRDRDLGANVLTF

clone_size: NA
v_call: TRBV5-4
j_call: TRBJ2-3
d_call: TRBD1
cdr3_nt: TGTGCCAGCAGCTTGGGGGCAGGGGGAGATACGCAGTATTTT
cdr3_aa: CASSLGAGGDTQYF

clone_size: once
v_call: TRBV23-1
j_call: TRBJ1-1
d_call: TRBD1
cdr3_nt: TGCGCCAGCAGTGGGGACAGGATGGGAACTGAAGCTTTCTTT
cdr3_aa: CASSGDRMGTEAFF

clone_size: NA
v_call: TRBV15
j_call: TRBJ2-1
d_call: TRBD2
cdr3_nt: TGTGCCACCAGCAGTAGCGGGGGCGCCTTTGGGCAGTTCTTC
cdr3_aa: CATSSSGGAFGQFF

clone_size: NA
v_call: TRBV2
j_call: TRBJ1-4
d_call: NA
cdr3_nt: TGTGCCAGCTGTACTGGCGGGGTAGTTGAAAAACTGTTTTTT
cdr3_aa: CASCTGGVVEKLFF

clone_size: NA
v_call: TRBV6-2/TRBV6-3
j_call: TRBJ2-7
d_call: NA
cdr3_nt: TGTGCCAGCACCCGGGGGATTTCCTACGAGCAGTACTTC
cdr3_aa: CASTRGISYEQYF

clone_size: NA
v_call: TRBV27
j_call: TRBJ1-5
d_call: NA
cdr3_nt: TGTGCCAGCAGCTCCGGACAGTTTAGGCCCCAGCATTTT
cdr3_aa: CASSSGQFRPQHF

clone_size: NA
v_call: TRBV28
j_call: TRBJ2-5
d_call: NA
cdr3_nt: TGTGCCAGCAGTCTAGCGACGGAGACCCAGTACTTC
cdr3_aa: CASSLATETQYF

clone_size: NA
v_call: TRBV5-1
j_call: TRBJ1-5
d_call: NA
cdr3_nt: TGCGCCAGCAGCTTGGAGGGCAGAGAGGAGCAGCCCCAGCATTTT
cdr3_aa: CASSLEGREEQPQHF

clone_size: NA
v_call: TRBV7-8
j_call: TRBJ2-5
d_call: NA
cdr3_nt: TGTGCCAGCAGCGCGGTTCCACAGGGCTGGGAGACCCAGTACTTC
cdr3_aa: CASSAVPQGWETQYF